The rows below give T cell receptor beta chains drawn from one sample of a study of CD8 T cells in Susac syndrome. TCRdb passed the immunoSEQ multiplex PCR reads through MiXCR, listing each CDR3 protein once. Among about 200,000 distinct CDR3 sequences, roughly 96% were seen once, and the ten largest hold about 0.1%. The specimen sequenced was CD4+ T cells from PBMCs. The receptors here all came from a human donor in good health. CDR3s leave out the opening cysteine and the closing phenylalanine or tryptophan. Size is stated for part of the rows, as once, few or many counts, or as a class when the clone is expanded.

j_call clone_size v_call cdr3_aa
TRBJ1-5 NA TRBV15 ATSRESQVHQPQH
TRBJ2-2 NA TRBV9 ASSPTGARATGELF
TRBJ2-2 few TRBV11-3 ASSGQGDTGELF
TRBJ1-5 NA TRBV7-9 ASSRGFQPQH
TRBJ2-1 NA TRBV12-3/TRBV12-4 ASSPEGWDSYNEQF
TRBJ1-5 NA TRBV6-1 AALARANQPQH
TRBJ1-2 NA TRBV12-3/TRBV12-4 ASSFEVNYGYT
TRBJ1-1 once TRBV25-1 ASSVRVQAF
TRBJ2-1 NA TRBV4-3 ASSQVPDSYNEQF
TRBJ2-3 NA TRBV29-1 SARRQSTYTQY